This T cell receptor beta chain was captured in a study of blood T cell repertoires in COVID-19 (dated by TCRdb to 2020 to 2021). For context, the study as a whole: The collaborator samples originated in the United States, Italy and Spain and spanned the acute and convalescent phases of COVID-19. The material from the prospective study consisted of cDNA or gDNA derived from T cells, B-cell-depleted T cells, or PBMCs. Subjects who had been exposed to COVID-19, were actively infected with it, or had recovered from it provided the deeply sampled blood TCRbeta repertoires that made up the dataset. The repertoires were released in a freely available public database meant as a resource for research on the immune response to SARS-CoV-2. The samples were drawn from two sources: the first 160 participants of the ongoing ImmuneRACE study, and fewer than 1,500 subjects contributed by 6 global collaborators. Nearly every sample came with metadata listing a de-identified subject ID, COVID-19 status, age in years and sex. Where HLA class I and class II types were available, the types were taken from metadata supplied by the sample provider, not from assay-based typing. The paper as a whole reports these results and caveats: Clinical and demographic metadata were provided uncurated, with the amount varying by source and participant.

The collaborating institutions used their own protocols to collect whole blood in K2EDTA tubes. For TCRbeta analysis, collaborators shipped samples in one of three forms: frozen whole blood, isolated PBMCs, or DNA extracted from either of those sample types. Note on this clone: Its antigen has not been determined. No base quality values were provided; no much bigger clone lies one nucleotide off.

The germline V gene (reference sequence) gives CDR1 as MNHEY and CDR2 as SMNVEV. The CDR3 holds 16 amino acids from the cysteine to the phenylalanine. Solely the CDR3 DNA is kept, with 48 bases framed from the first base. V lost 4 bases and J lost 7 bases, and the count of bases not matched to a germline gene is 12. TCRbeta CDR3 regions were amplified from genomic DNA using the immunoSEQ Assay, a bias-controlled multiplex PCR. In the authors' own workflow: The number of nucleated cells in each sample was estimated by amplification of reference gene primers within the assay. To quantify the absolute abundance of each unique TCRbeta CDR3 rearrangement, sequence reads were collapsed and filtered. For each sample, productive Simpson clonality was calculated by taking the square root of Simpson's diversity index across productive rearrangements. In its TCRdb copy, this immuneACCESS table keeps in-frame sequences only and misses some clones. Where compared with another copy, unresolved V genes explain less than half of these, and the others have no known cause. That table supplies the V and J calls and clone size; D and trimming were determined from the DNA. In all, the sample holds about 290,000 clones, and around four fifths of those were seen once. The ten most abundant clones make up around 4% of the sample.

Sequencing was performed on peripheral blood. The receptor chain draws on TRBV27 and TRBJ1-4, and TRBD1 aligns with 7 junction nucleotides. This clonotype was sampled from a woman between 50 and 59 years old with active or convalescent COVID-19. The CDR3 reads as follows: CASSSPAAGGSEKLFF. The DNA reads as follows: TGTGCCAGCAGTTCCCCCGCGGCAGGGGGGAGTGAAAAACTGTTTTTT.